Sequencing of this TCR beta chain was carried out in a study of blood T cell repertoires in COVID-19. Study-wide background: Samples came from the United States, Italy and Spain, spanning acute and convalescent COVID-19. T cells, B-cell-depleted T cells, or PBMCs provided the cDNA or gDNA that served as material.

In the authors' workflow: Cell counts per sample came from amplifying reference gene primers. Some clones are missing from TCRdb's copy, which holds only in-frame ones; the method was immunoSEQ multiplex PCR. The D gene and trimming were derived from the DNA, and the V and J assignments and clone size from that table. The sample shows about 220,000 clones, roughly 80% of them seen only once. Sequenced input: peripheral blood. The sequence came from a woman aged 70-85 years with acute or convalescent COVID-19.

The CDR3 sequence: CASSKERGADTQYF. The CDR3 region has the DNA TGTGCCAGCAGTAAGGAGCGGGGGGCAGATACGCAGTATTTT. This rearrangement joins TRBV6-4 to TRBJ2-3, with 9 bases aligning to TRBD2. V shed 5 bases, J shed 4 bases, and the junction held 4 bases outside the gene matches. In germline, CDR1 is MRHNA, CDR2 SNTAGT. The length of the CDR3 is 14 residues.